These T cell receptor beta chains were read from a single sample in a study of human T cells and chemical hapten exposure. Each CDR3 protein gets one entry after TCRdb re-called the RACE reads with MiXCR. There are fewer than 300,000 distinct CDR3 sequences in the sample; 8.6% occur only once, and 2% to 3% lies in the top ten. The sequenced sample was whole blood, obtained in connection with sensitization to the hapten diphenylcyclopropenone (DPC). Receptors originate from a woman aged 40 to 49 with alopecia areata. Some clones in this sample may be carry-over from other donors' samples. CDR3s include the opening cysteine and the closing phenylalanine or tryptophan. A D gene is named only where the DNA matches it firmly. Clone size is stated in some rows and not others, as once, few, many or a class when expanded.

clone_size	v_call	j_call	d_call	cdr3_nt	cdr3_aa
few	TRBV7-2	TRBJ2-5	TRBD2	TGTGCCAGCAGCTTAGGTTCTAGCGGGAACCCTCAAGAGACCCAGTACTTC	CASSLGSSGNPQETQYF
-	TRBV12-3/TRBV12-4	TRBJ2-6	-	TGTGCCAGCAGGTGGGGGTCTGGGGCCAACGTCCTGACTTTC	CASRWGSGANVLTF
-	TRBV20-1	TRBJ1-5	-	TGCAGTGCTAGAGTGGGGGGCTCAGTGCAGCCCCAGCATTTT	CSARVGGSVQPQHF
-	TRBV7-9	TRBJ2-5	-	TGTGCACTTTCGGGGGAGACCCAGTACTTC	CALSGETQYF
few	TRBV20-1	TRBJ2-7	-	TGCAGTGCTAGACCCAGCGACAGCCCCTACGAGCAGTACTTC	CSARPSDSPYEQYF
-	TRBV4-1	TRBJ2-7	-	TGCGCCAGCAGCCAATCTGTGGGTAACCCCTACGAGCAGTACTTC	CASSQSVGNPYEQYF
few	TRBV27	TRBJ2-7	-	TGTGCCAGCGCACAAGTTGGGGGACCATACGAGCAGTACTTC	CASAQVGGPYEQYF
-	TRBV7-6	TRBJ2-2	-	TGTGCCAGCAGCTCCCGACCGGGACAGAACACCGGGGAGCTGTTTTTT	CASSSRPGQNTGELFF
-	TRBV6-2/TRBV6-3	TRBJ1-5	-	TGTGCCAGCAGTTACTCGCTTGATACCCATAGCAATCAGCCCCAGCATTTT	CASSYSLDTHSNQPQHF
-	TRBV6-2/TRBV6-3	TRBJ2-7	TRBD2	TGTGCCAGCAGCTTTCGGCCTAGCGGAGTCTACGAGCAGTACTTC	CASSFRPSGVYEQYF
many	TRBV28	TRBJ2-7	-	TGTGCCAGCAGACAGGGTTCCTACGAGCAGTACTTC	CASRQGSYEQYF
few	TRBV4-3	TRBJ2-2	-	TGCGCCAGCAGCCAGCCCCGGGGAGGCGCGAACACCGGGGAGCTGTTTTTT	CASSQPRGGANTGELFF
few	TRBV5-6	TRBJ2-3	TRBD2	TGTGCCAGCAGCCCGGGACTAGCGGCAATCACAGATACGCAGTATTTT	CASSPGLAAITDTQYF
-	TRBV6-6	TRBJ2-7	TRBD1	TGTGCCAGCAGTCGACAGGGGACGAGGGAGCAGTACTTC	CASSRQGTREQYF
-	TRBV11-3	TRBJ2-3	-	TGTGCCAGCAGCTTCCCGGGAACCACAGATACGCAGTATTTT	CASSFPGTTDTQYF
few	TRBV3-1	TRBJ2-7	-	TGTGCCAGCAGCCAAAATGGGGGCTCCTACGAGCAGTACTTC	CASSQNGGSYEQYF
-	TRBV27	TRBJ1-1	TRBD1	TGTGCCAGCAGTTTACGGGGGGCAGGGGGCACTGAAGCTTTCTTT	CASSLRGAGGTEAFF
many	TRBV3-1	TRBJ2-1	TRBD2	TGTGCCAGCAGCCAGCACCTAGCGGGAGGGCCGAATGAGCAGTTCTTC	CASSQHLAGGPNEQFF
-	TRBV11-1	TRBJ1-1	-	TGTGCCAGCAGCCCCCGAGGGGGGCACATGAACACTGAAGCTTTCTTT	CASSPRGGHMNTEAFF
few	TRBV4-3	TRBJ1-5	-	TGCGCCAGCAGCCAAGACGCCGGGTATAGCAATCAGCCCCAGCATTTT	CASSQDAGYSNQPQHF
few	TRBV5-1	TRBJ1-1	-	TGCGCCAGCACCCGGGACACGGGAGGGGTGTCTGAAGCTTTCTTT	CASTRDTGGVSEAFF
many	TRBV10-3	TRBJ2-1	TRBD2	TGTGCCACTACCCTAGCGGGAGCGGGATTGGGTACAGATGAGCAGTTCTTC	CATTLAGAGLGTDEQFF
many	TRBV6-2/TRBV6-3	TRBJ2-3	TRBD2	TGTGCCAGCACCCTCTCGATAGGGCGGGAGGGAAATACGCAGTATTTT	CASTLSIGREGNTQYF
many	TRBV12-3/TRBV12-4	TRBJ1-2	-	TGTGCCAGCAGTTTAGAGCGGCTATATGGCTACACCTTC	CASSLERLYGYTF
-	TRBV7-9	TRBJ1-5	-	TGTGCCAGCAGCAAAGGACGGGCCCCAGAGCCCCAGCATTTT	CASSKGRAPEPQHF
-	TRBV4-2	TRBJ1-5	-	TGTGCCAGCAGCCAACGGGGGGCTGGCAATCAGCCCCAGCATTTT	CASSQRGAGNQPQHF
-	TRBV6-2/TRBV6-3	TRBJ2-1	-	TGTGCCAGCAGCTCCTTAACAGGAAGACAGCCCTATTCCTACAATGAGCAGTTCTTC	CASSSLTGRQPYSYNEQFF
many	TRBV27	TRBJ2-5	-	TGTGCCAGCAGTCCATCAGCGAACCAAGAGACCCAGTACTTC	CASSPSANQETQYF
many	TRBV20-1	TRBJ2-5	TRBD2	TGCAGTGCAAACCCCATAGCGGGAGGTTTCCAAGAGACCCAGTACTTC	CSANPIAGGFQETQYF